This T cell receptor beta chain derives from a study of response to subunit inactivated influenza vaccine. Whole-study results and caveats: The study's authors posited that every seasonal influenza vaccination enlists few new T cells.

From the RT-PCR reads, TCRdb called clonotypes with MiXCR, one entry per CDR3 protein. The sample gives 540,000 or so distinct CDR3 sequences, over 10% of which show up once; around 13% is in the top ten. This clonotype was seen ten or more times. The antigen is not known. This CDR3 region has 15 residues. Trimming took off 3 bases at V and 5 bases at J, with 13 bases between the two ends. Material: PBMCs from blood, obtained around seven weeks after vaccination. The chain combines TRBV12-3 or TRBV12-4 with TRBJ2-2; D might be TRBD2 (6 bases). The source is a man over 45 who received an inactivated influenza vaccine. The CDR3 nucleotides read TGTGCCAGCAGTTTGGCTGGGGAGGCGACCGGGGAGCTGTTTTTT. This codes for CASSLAGEATGELFF.